The 27 T cell receptor beta chains below were found in one sample sequenced in a study of identical twins. In TCRdb, the 5' RACE reads were re-called with MiXCR into one record per CDR3 protein. Here the sample spans around 1.7 million distinct CDR3 sequences, around 29% being singletons. The sample was cord blood. The receptors derive from a newborn girl in good health.

The chain combines TRBV5-6 with TRBJ2-3; 11 bases are a match to TRBD2. The ends lost 4 bases at V and 13 bases at J; junction bases unmatched: 2. Germline CDR1 reads SGHDT; CDR2 reads YYEEEE. The CDR3 extends over 11 amino acids. The CDR3 sequence is CASSQGLAEYF. The CDR3 DNA reads TGTGCCAGCAGCCAGGGACTAGCGGAGTATTTT.

The chain is built from TRBV20-1 and TRBJ2-5, with TRBD2 identical over 11 bases. Trimming took 6 bases from V and 2 from J; bases not matched to a gene: 5. This CDR3 spans 14 amino acids. Germline V gene sequence: CDR1 DFQATT, CDR2 SNEGSKA (reference sequence). DNA for the CDR3: TGCAGTGCAGGACTAGCGGGCTTTCAAGAGACCCAGTACTTC. This gives the protein CSAGLAGFQETQYF.

This clonotype has only a few counts. The CDR3 loop is CAIKPDRIASPLHF. The DNA for the CDR3 is TGTGCCATCAAGCCGGACCGGATAGCCTCACCCCTCCACTTT. This chain uses TRBV10-3 with TRBJ1-6, with D uncertain. The CDR3 totals 14 residues. CDR1 is ENHRY, CDR2 SYGVKD, per germline. V lost 7 bases and J 10 bases, leaving 17 bases between the germline ends.

The rearrangement joins TRBV7-8 to TRBJ1-6, with a tentative D call TRBD1 (5 bases). With 2 bases removed from V and 7 bases from J, the gap between germline ends came to 21 bases. Germline V CDR1 and CDR2: SGHVS, FQNEAQ. The CDR3 spans 18 residues. This chain's CDR3 is CASSLLNGAQFGNSPLHF. The CDR3 DNA reads as TGTGCCAGCAGCTTACTTAACGGGGCCCAATTTGGAAATTCACCCCTCCACTTT. Looking up the rest from reference TRBV7-8 and TRBJ1-6 gives the full variable domain: GAGVSQSPRYKVAKRGQDVALRCDPISGHVSLFWYQQALGQGPEFLTYFQNEAQLDKSGLPSDRFFAERPEGSVSTLKIQRTQQEDSAVYLCASSLLNGAQFGNSPLHFGNGTRLTVT.

This clonotype was seen only a few times. Being one base from a much bigger clone, this may be a read error. The chain is built from TRBV29-1 and TRBJ2-1; D gene unclear. The J call may not be correct, given that the DNA end is closer to TRBJ2-7. The CDR3 runs to 14 residues. Germline CDR1 is SQVTM and CDR2 is ANQGSEA. The CDR3 loop is CSVVAPSSYNEQYF. The CDR3 nucleotides are TGCAGCGTTGTTGCGCCGAGCTCCTACAATGAGCAGTACTTC.

The V gene is TRBV7-6, the J gene TRBJ1-1; D gene uncertain. The germline V gene has CDR1 SGHVS and CDR2 FNYEAQ. There are 14 residues in the CDR3. Trimming cost V 2 bases and J 0 bases, with 7 bases left between them. Written as DNA, the CDR3 is TGTGCCAGCAGCTTAAACGGACTGAACACTGAAGCTTTCTTT. Protein: CASSLNGLNTEAFF. The variable domain in full, completed from reference TRBV7-6 and TRBJ1-1, reads GAGVSQSPRYKVTKRGQDVALRCDPISGHVSLYWYRQALGQGPEFLTYFNYEAQQDKSGLPNDRFSAERPEGSISTLTIQRTEQRDSAMYRCASSLNGLNTEAFFGQGTRLTVV.

This clonotype occurred a few times. The V and J genes are TRBV11-2 and TRBJ2-7; 9 nucleotides line up with TRBD1. CDR1 and CDR2 from the germline V gene are SGHAT and FQNNGV. The V gene end was trimmed by 4 bases and the J gene end by 2 bases; junction bases not matched to a gene: 6. The CDR3 covers 15 residues. In nucleotides, the CDR3 is TGTGCCAGCAGCTCGATCCGGGACAGGGCCTACGAGCAGTACTTC. Protein sequence: CASSSIRDRAYEQYF.

This clonotype was observed a handful of times. The chain has TRBV11-2 and TRBJ2-7; 8 nucleotides match TRBD1. The V and J ends lost 7 bases and 0 bases, in that order; junction bases with no gene match: 5. The CDR3 length is 14 residues. Germline V gives CDR1 SGHAT, CDR2 FQNNGV. DNA of the CDR3: TGTGCCAGCACTCAGGGGACAGGCTCCTACGAGCAGTACTTC. Protein: CASTQGTGSYEQYF.

This clonotype was seen more than once but under ten times. This chain links TRBV5-1 with TRBJ2-7; D possibly uses TRBD1 or TRBD2 (5 bases each). This CDR3 comprises 16 residues. Germline V gene lookup returns CDR1 SGHRS and CDR2 YFSETQ. V gave up 7 bases and J gave up 0 bases, with 20 bases separating them. CDR3 loop: CASGGKRAGNSYEQYF. The CDR3 DNA sequence: TGCGCCAGCGGGGGAAAAAGGGCAGGAAACTCCTACGAGCAGTACTTC.

This clonotype was counted a few times. V and J are TRBV6-5 and TRBJ1-1, with 7 bases that match TRBD1. In germline, CDR1 is MNHEY, CDR2 SVGAGI. J lost 8 bases, V lost 6 bases, and 6 bases had no gene match. This CDR3 comprises 12 residues. CDR3 amino acids: CASSWPGQEAFF. In nucleotides, the CDR3 is TGTGCCAGCAGCTGGCCGGGACAGGAAGCTTTCTTT.

This clonotype was recorded a few times. J is TRBJ2-1 and V is TRBV20-1, with D unresolved. The CDR3 sequence is 15 residues long. The germline V and J ends were trimmed by 1 base and 3 bases, with 13 bases remaining between them. CDR1 is DFQATT, CDR2 SNEGSKA, per germline (reference sequence). The CDR3 DNA reads as TGCAGTGCTAGAGGGGGTTTGGGGAACTACAATGAGCAGTTCTTC. Amino acids: CSARGGLGNYNEQFF.

This clonotype was recorded a few times. The rearrangement links TRBV20-1 to TRBJ2-7, with TRBD2 matching over 7 bases. The CDR3 covers 14 residues. V trimming: 2 bases; J trimming: 2 bases; junction bases outside the gene matches: 6. Germline lookup yields CDR1 DFQATT and CDR2 SNEGSKA (reference sequence). In DNA, the CDR3 is TGCAGTGCTAGATGGTCGGGGGGAACCTACGAGCAGTACTTC. Its protein is CSARWSGGTYEQYF.

This chain uses TRBV27 with TRBJ2-1; TRBD2 agrees at 7 bases. The last part of the DNA fits TRBJ2-7 better; the J call may be wrong. CDR3 size: 15 residues. Germline V gene data show CDR1 as MNHEY and CDR2 as SMNVEV (reference sequence). The CDR3 region is CASSLGSGAYNEQYF. DNA of the CDR3: TGTGCCAGCAGTTTGGGCAGCGGGGCCTACAATGAGCAGTACTTC.

This clonotype was seen many times. V and J are TRBV4-2 and TRBJ2-7; D uncertain. CDR3 length equals 14 residues. Germline assignment: CDR1 LGHNA and CDR2 YNFKEQ. V lost 1 base, J lost 0 bases, and 7 bases lay in between. This CDR3 reads CASSQGLYSYEQYF. CDR3 nucleotides: TGTGCCAGCAGCCAAGGGCTATACTCCTACGAGCAGTACTTC.

This chain uses TRBV3-1 with TRBJ1-1, with a tentative D call TRBD1 (6 bases). From germline, CDR1 is LGHDT and CDR2 YNNKEL (reference sequence). V was clipped by 4 bases and J by 11 bases, with 11 bases between them. The CDR3 covers 11 residues. The CDR3 region is CASSRGQKAFF. In DNA form, the CDR3 reads TGTGCCAGCAGCCGCGGACAGAAGGCTTTCTTT.

This clonotype occurred a few times. V and J are TRBV7-6 and TRBJ1-1; weak D call: TRBD1 (5 bases). V dropped 2 bases and J dropped 0 bases, with 10 bases sitting between them. The CDR3 runs 15 residues. CDR1 is SGHVS, CDR2 FNYEAQ, per germline. The CDR3 DNA sequence: TGTGCCAGCAGCTTAACCAAGGGGATGAACACTGAAGCTTTCTTT. This sequence encodes CASSLTKGMNTEAFF.

As concerns this clonotype: Its ends do not fully match the called genes, so a read error is possible. CDR3 coding DNA: TGTGCCAGCGGCCAAGATAACGTGGCAGGGGATGAGCAGTTCTTC. Residues: CASGQDNVAGDEQFF. The chain recombines TRBV3-1 with TRBJ2-1, with TRBD1 as a possible D gene (6 bases). The CDR3 contains 15 residues. In germline, CDR1 is LGHDT, CDR2 YNNKEL (reference sequence).

This clonotype was counted a few times. The V gene is TRBV3-1, the J gene TRBJ1-3; tentatively, D is TRBD1 (6 bases). CDR3 size: 14 residues. The V gene lost 4 bases and the J gene lost 4 bases, with 11 bases spanning the gap. Germline V gene lookup returns CDR1 LGHDT and CDR2 YNNKEL (reference sequence). CDR3 nucleotide sequence: TGTGCCAGCAGCCCCTTGGGGGCGGGAAACACCATATATTTT. It codes for CASSPLGAGNTIYF.

The table lists this clonotype with a few counts. J is TRBJ2-3 and V is TRBV9; a weak D match, TRBD2 (5 bases). The CDR3 is made up of 16 amino acids. With 2 bases removed from V and 5 bases from J, the gap between germline ends came to 18 bases. Germline CDR1 is SGDLS and CDR2 is YYNGEE. The CDR3 is CASSVMSGEWGDTQYF. The CDR3 bases are TGTGCCAGCAGCGTCATGAGCGGTGAATGGGGAGATACGCAGTATTTT.

This rearrangement joins TRBV4-2 to TRBJ2-7; 8 nucleotides line up with TRBD2. In germline, CDR1 is LGHNA, CDR2 YNFKEQ. Losses at the gene ends were 0 bases for V and 3 bases for J; bases not matched to a gene: 10. This CDR3 comprises 17 residues. CDR3 in DNA: TGTGCCAGCAGCCAAGATGAGCTAGCGGGCACATTCTACGAGCAGTACTTC. Its protein is CASSQDELAGTFYEQYF.

Only a few counts were recorded for this clonotype. This chain connects TRBV5-1 to TRBJ2-7, with TRBD2 matching over 10 bases. The CDR3 totals 16 residues. Germline CDR1 and CDR2: SGHRS and YFSETQ. The V gene end was trimmed by 2 bases and the J gene end by 2 bases; junction bases not matched to a gene: 7. The CDR3, as DNA: TGCGCCAGCAGCTTAGACACTAGCGGGGTACCCTACGAGCAGTACTTC. This encodes CASSLDTSGVPYEQYF. The full variable domain, completed using reference TRBV5-1 and TRBJ2-7, is KAGVTQTPRYLIKTRGQQVTLSCSPISGHRSVSWYQQTPGQGLQFLFEYFSETQRNKGNFPGRFSGRQFSNSRSEMNVSTLELGDSALYLCASSLDTSGVPYEQYFGPGTRLTVT.

The chain recombines TRBV25-1 with TRBJ2-7; 12 bases align to TRBD1. There are 15 residues in the CDR3. The V segment lost 2 bases and the J segment 6 bases; nucleotides outside the gene matches: 5. Germline loops: CDR1 MGHDK, CDR2 SYGVNS. The CDR3 here is CASSEGTGGSCEQYF. CDR3 in DNA: TGTGCCAGCAGTGAAGGGACAGGGGGCAGCTGCGAGCAGTACTTC.

V usage is TRBV25-1 and J usage is TRBJ1-2; 7 bases line up with TRBD1. With V trimmed by 7 bases and J by 5 bases, 4 bases remained unmatched. Germline-derived CDR1 and CDR2 are MGHDK and SYGVNS. The CDR3 has 12 residues. The CDR3 DNA is TGTGCCAGCACCCAACAGGGGTATGGCTACACCTTC. Translation: CASTQQGYGYTF.

The J gene is TRBJ2-7, the V gene TRBV10-1; TRBD2 is a possible D gene (6 bases). This CDR3 has 15 residues. Deletions cut 2 bases from V and 0 bases from J, with 11 bases between. Germline lookup yields CDR1 WNHNN and CDR2 SYGVQD (reference sequence). This CDR3 is CASSEEEGPSYEQYF. In DNA, the CDR3 is TGCGCCAGCAGTGAGGAGGAGGGGCCCTCCTACGAGCAGTACTTC.

V and J are TRBV19 and TRBJ1-2, with D tentatively TRBD1 (5 bases). V lost 10 bases to trimming and J lost 8 bases, with 11 bases between them. The CDR3 loop spans 10 amino acids. Per germline, CDR1 LNHDA and CDR2 SQIVND (reference sequence). The CDR3 region is CATQGSGYTF. The CDR3 DNA reads as TGTGCCACCCAGGGAAGCGGCTACACCTTC.

The genes are TRBV11-2 and TRBJ2-1, with TRBD2 matching 7 bases. V was pared by 6 bases and J by 7 bases, with 6 bases of the junction left unmatched. Germline CDR1 reads SGHAT; CDR2 reads FQNNGV. This CDR3 has 13 residues. The CDR3 DNA is TGTGCCAGCAGTTCTAATAGCGGGAATGAGCAGTTCTTC. It codes for CASSSNSGNEQFF.

This clonotype was seen a handful of times. The rearrangement joins TRBV13 to TRBJ2-1, with D tentatively TRBD2 (6 bases). This CDR3 region has 15 residues. Trimming took off 5 bases at V and 3 bases at J, with 14 bases between the two ends. Germline V gene lookup returns CDR1 PRHDT and CDR2 FYEKMQ (reference sequence). The CDR3 region is CASSAPGLRYNEQFF. CDR3 in DNA: TGTGCCAGCAGCGCCCCGGGACTGCGCTACAATGAGCAGTTCTTC.